This TCR beta chain derives from a study of PD-L1 blockade in urothelial cancer (dated by TCRdb to about 2017). General notes on the study: Every patient began therapy around 2014 and was given atezolizumab 1,200 mg intravenously every 3 weeks. About nine tenths of the roughly 29 patients were identified as males with urothelial cancer of bladder origin, and a prior smoking history was reported by 18 of 29 patients. An ECOG performance status of 0 or 1 was recorded for the patients, and 0 to 3 prior chemotherapy regimens had been received by the patients. Blood samples were analyzed at two time points: 3 weeks after treatment start (second dose) and 6 weeks after treatment start. Blood samples gave a median of around 140,000 T cells and tens of thousands of unique TCRs, with a median clonality of 0.080. Somatic, immune and clinical correlates of response to PD-L1 blockade with atezolizumab in urothelial cancer were the focus of an exploratory multi-omic analysis. Pretreatment tumor samples, along with matched peripheral blood collected serially before and after atezolizumab treatment, underwent TCR sequencing. Durable clinical benefit meant progression-free survival longer than 6 months, and TCR features were also tested against progression-free and overall survival. Whole exome sequencing and RNA sequencing of pretreatment tumors were performed alongside TCR sequencing in the same patients. Durable clinical benefit was achieved by nine patients but not by the remaining 20. Twenty-nine patients had pretreatment blood TCR-seq, roughly 25 had at least one posttreatment blood collection, and roughly 25 had tumor TCR-seq. General study outcomes and caveats: Patients with durable benefit showed greater expansion of tumor-associated TCR clones in peripheral blood 3 weeks after starting treatment (n of about 20, p = 0.022). Because the sample size was small (n = 29) and many of the analyses were exploratory, the results are meant to be hypothesis-generating. Improved progression-free and overall survival was associated with having pretreatment peripheral blood TCR clonality below the median.

The time point label corresponds to: pretreatment peripheral blood. A total of approximately 27 patients with locally advanced or metastatic urothelial carcinoma, treated at Memorial Sloan Kettering on a trial protocol, made up the cohort. Peripheral blood mononuclear cells were collected pretreatment and during treatment, with between 1 and 8 total time points per patient. The Qiagen DNeasy Blood extraction kit was used to purify genomic DNA from total PBMCs and tumor samples. PBMCs were collected pretreatment and during treatment, and were isolated and stored as previously described. Each PCR received spiked-in synthetic TCR analog templates so that absolute template abundance could be estimated from read counts. The immunoSEQ assay was used to amplify TCRbeta CDR3 regions from genomic DNA with bias-controlled V and J gene primers. Rearranged TCRbeta segments were sequenced at approximately 20X coverage. In the original analysis: Clustering was used to correct sequencing errors, and CDR3s were annotated against IMGT to assign V, D and J genes. Downstream analyses used only productive TCRbeta rearrangements and left out out-of-frame or stop-codon sequences. Clonality was calculated as one minus the Shannon entropy normalized by the log of the number of unique productive sequences. Clones differing between time points or between blood and tumor were identified by Fisher's exact test with Benjamini-Hochberg correction at adjusted p below 0.01. The immuneACCESS repertoire file appears here via TCRdb, limited to in-frame rearrangements. These files lack a portion of the clones; in checked studies, under half of the deficit traces to unresolved V genes, and the cause of the others is not known. V, J and clone size derive from that table, while D and trimming were established from the DNA sequence. The sample table shows over 65,000 clones, and 75% to 90% are seen once. The top ten clonotypes cover under 6% of the sample.

From a lookup of the germline V gene, CDR1 and CDR2 are SGHDT and YYEEEE. Spanning cysteine to phenylalanine, the CDR3 consists of 15 amino acids. Solely the CDR3 DNA is kept, with 45 bases framed from the first base. V drops 4 bases and J drops 2 bases, leaving 16 bases in between. This clone was found once. There is no known antigen for this receptor. It has no much larger one-base neighbor in the sample; base qualities were not kept. The sequence derives from a man between 65 and 85 years old with urothelial cancer. The source was PBMCs, collected around atezolizumab (anti-PD-L1) treatment. The rearrangement combines TRBV5-6 with TRBJ2-7; the D segment could be TRBD1, given 6 matching bases. The CDR3 region has the sequence CASSPWTGQPYEQYF. The base sequence is TGTGCCAGCAGCCCGTGGACTGGACAGCCCTACGAGCAGTACTTC.